The present TCR beta chain was sequenced within a study of blood T cell repertoires in COVID-19. About the study: The origin of the acute and convalescent COVID-19 samples was the United States, Italy and Spain.

The assay was immunoSEQ multiplex PCR, and TCRdb's table has in-frame clones only and misses some. The table has about 180,000 clones, over 70% seen once. There are a few counts of this clone. The germline CDR1 and CDR2 sequences are SGDLS and YYNGEE. Germline trimming cut 4 bases from V and 3 bases from J; bases unmatched to any gene: 6. The CDR3 sequence is 15 residues long. The clonotype comes from an older woman with acute or convalescent COVID-19. Sequenced: peripheral blood. The chain is built from TRBV9 and TRBJ2-1; 8 nucleotides line up with TRBD2. The CDR3 region has the DNA TGTGCCAGCAGCCCTCGGGGGGGCGGCTACAATGAGCAGTTCTTC. This sequence encodes CASSPRGGGYNEQFF.